The rows below give T cell receptor beta chains drawn from one sample of a study of technical replicates of blood from a few donors. Measured with immunoSEQ multiplex PCR; TCRdb has only the in-frame clones, and not every one. This table has over 50,000 clones, approximately 86% appearing once. Input material: PBMCs. These receptors were obtained from a human donor in good health. Some clones in this sample may be carry-over from other donors' samples. Each CDR3 is given with its conserved first and last residue. The order of the fields is clone size, V gene, J gene, D gene, CDR3 DNA, CDR3 protein. A D gene is named only where the DNA matches it firmly. Size is omitted from some rows. Given values are once, few, many or a class for expanded clones.

-	TRBV7-2	TRBJ2-7	-	TGTGCCAGCAGCTTGATGGTAGTGGGAGGTGCGGCCGAGCAGTACTTC	CASSLMVVGGAAEQYF
-	TRBV11-2	TRBJ2-3	TRBD2	TGTGCCAGCAGCTGGACTAGCGGGGGTAGCACAGATACGCAGTATTTT	CASSWTSGGSTDTQYF
few	TRBV6-5	TRBJ1-2	-	TGTGCCAGCAGCGGACACAGCAGCTACTATGGCTACACCTTC	CASSGHSSYYGYTF
-	TRBV27	TRBJ2-7	TRBD2	TGTGCCAGCAGTTTGGGGGGGGGCTACGAGCAGTACTTC	CASSLGGGYEQYF
-	TRBV7-6	TRBJ1-6	-	TGTGCCAGCAGCCCTATGGCGGGGGCTGAGAATTCACCCCTCCACTTT	CASSPMAGAENSPLHF
-	TRBV4-2	TRBJ1-6	-	TGTGCCAGCAGCCAAGGCCACCAGGGGCTAAACCATTCACCCCTCCACTTT	CASSQGHQGLNHSPLHF
-	TRBV4-1	TRBJ2-3	TRBD2	TGCGCCAGCAGCCATCTAGCGGAGGTCGGGGATACGCAGTATTTT	CASSHLAEVGDTQYF
-	TRBV7-9	TRBJ1-2	TRBD1	TGTGCCAGCAGCGGACAGGCCAACTATGGCTACACCTTC	CASSGQANYGYTF
-	TRBV27	TRBJ2-1	-	TGTGCCAGCAGTTTAGGCGCGGGGCCGAACAATGAGCAGTTCTTC	CASSLGAGPNNEQFF
-	TRBV9	TRBJ1-2	TRBD1	TGTGCCAGCAGCGCAGGACAGGGGCCGGACTATGGCTACACCTTC	CASSAGQGPDYGYTF
-	TRBV30	TRBJ1-1	TRBD1	TGTGCCTGGAGTGACAGGGGCAGACTGAACACTGAAGCTTTCTTT	CAWSDRGRLNTEAFF
-	TRBV7-2	TRBJ2-3	-	TGTGCCAGCAGCTTAGCGTTATCAGATACGCAGTATTTT	CASSLALSDTQYF
-	TRBV27	TRBJ2-7	TRBD2	TGTGCCAGCAGTTCCGGACTAGCGAGGGAGCAGTACTTC	CASSSGLAREQYF
-	TRBV4-1	TRBJ2-4	TRBD2	TGCGCCAGCAGCCAAACTAGCGGGAGGGTAACCAAAAACATTCAGTACTTC	CASSQTSGRVTKNIQYF
-	TRBV27	TRBJ1-2	-	TGTGCCAGCAACCCAGGGTGGGGGCTACACTATGGCTACACCTTC	CASNPGWGLHYGYTF
-	TRBV20-1	TRBJ2-5	TRBD2	TGCAGTGCCCCCCAGGGAGGGAGAAGGTACTTC	CSAPQGGRRYF
few	TRBV7-9	TRBJ1-1	-	TGTGCCAGCAGCTTCAAATCAGGGGAAGGTGAAGCTTTCTTT	CASSFKSGEGEAFF
-	TRBV7-2	TRBJ2-2	TRBD1	TGTGCCAGCAGGGATCCGGGACAGGCTAAAACCGGGGAGCTGTTTTTT	CASRDPGQAKTGELFF
-	TRBV12-5	TRBJ2-1	TRBD2	TGTGCTAGTGGTTTGGCTCTAACCGGGAGGAATGAGCAGTTCTTC	CASGLALTGRNEQFF
-	TRBV4-1	TRBJ2-3	-	TGCGCCAGCAGCCAAGATCATAGCACAGATACGCAGTATTTT	CASSQDHSTDTQYF
once	TRBV7-2	TRBJ2-1	TRBD2	TGTGCCAGCAGCTTAGCCGTCCTAGCGGGAGGGGATGAGCAGTTCTTC	CASSLAVLAGGDEQFF
-	TRBV6-5	TRBJ1-4	-	TGTGCCAGCAGCGGACAGCCCTCCAGAAAACTGTTTTTT	CASSGQPSRKLFF
once	TRBV4-3	TRBJ2-7	TRBD1	TGCGCCAGCAGCCTCGGGACAGGGAACTACGAGCAGTACTTC	CASSLGTGNYEQYF
-	TRBV11-2	TRBJ1-1	-	TGTGCCAGCAGCTTCTTGACGGGGGATGCGACTTTCTTT	CASSFLTGDATFF
-	TRBV5-5	TRBJ2-7	TRBD1	TGTGCCAGCAGCTTTAGGGACAGGGCCTACGAGCAGTACTTC	CASSFRDRAYEQYF
once	TRBV10-3	TRBJ1-5	TRBD1	TGTGCCATCAGTGATGACAGGGGAAGCAATCAGCCCCAGCATTTT	CAISDDRGSNQPQHF
-	TRBV7-8	TRBJ1-1	-	TGTGCCAGCAGCTTACTGTCTGTCGGAGGGCGGACTGAAGCTTTCTTT	CASSLLSVGGRTEAFF
-	TRBV7-6	TRBJ1-4	-	TGTGCCAGCAGCCGCGCGATTAATGAAAAACTGTTTTTT	CASSRAINEKLFF
few	TRBV7-8	TRBJ2-3	-	TGTGCCAGCAGCTTCGACTTCAAGAACACAGATACGCAGTATTTT	CASSFDFKNTDTQYF